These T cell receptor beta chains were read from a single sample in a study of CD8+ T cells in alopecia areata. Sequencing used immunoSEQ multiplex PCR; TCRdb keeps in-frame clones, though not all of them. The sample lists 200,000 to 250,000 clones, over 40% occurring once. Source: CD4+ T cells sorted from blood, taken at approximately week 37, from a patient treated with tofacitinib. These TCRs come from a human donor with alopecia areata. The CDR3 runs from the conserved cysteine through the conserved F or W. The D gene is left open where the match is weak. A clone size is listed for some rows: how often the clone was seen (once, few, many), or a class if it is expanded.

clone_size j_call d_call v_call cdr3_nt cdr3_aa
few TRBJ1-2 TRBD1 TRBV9 TGTGCCAGCAGCGCCATGGACAGGGCGGATGGCTACACCTTC CASSAMDRADGYTF
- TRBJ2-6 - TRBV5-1 TGCGCCAGCCGCCAAGGGTATAGGGCCAACGTCCTGACTTTC CASRQGYRANVLTF
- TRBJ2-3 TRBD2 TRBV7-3 TGTGCCAGCAGCTTTAGCGGGCTCACAGATACGCAGTATTTT CASSFSGLTDTQYF
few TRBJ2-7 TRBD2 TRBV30 TGTGCCTGGAAAGGCGGGAGGAACGAGCAGTACTTC CAWKGGRNEQYF
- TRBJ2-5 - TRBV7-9 TGTGCCAGCAGCTTATACAGGGCCGGAGAGACCCAGTACTTC CASSLYRAGETQYF
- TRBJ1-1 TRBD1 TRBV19 TGTGCCAGTAGTACACCGGGACAGGCCAACACTGAAGCTTTCTTT CASSTPGQANTEAFF
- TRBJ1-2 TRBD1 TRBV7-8 TGTGCCAGCAGCTTAGCGACAGGGGCTGGTGGAGGCTACACCTTC CASSLATGAGGGYTF
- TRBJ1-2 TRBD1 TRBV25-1 TGTGCCAGCAGTGGGGACAGGGGGTACTATGGCTACACCTTC CASSGDRGYYGYTF
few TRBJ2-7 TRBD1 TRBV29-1 TGCAGCGTGGGGACAGGGTCCTACGAGCAGTACTTC CSVGTGSYEQYF
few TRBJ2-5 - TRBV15 TGTGCCACCAGCAGAGAGTACAGGGTCGGAGAGACCCAGTACTTC CATSREYRVGETQYF
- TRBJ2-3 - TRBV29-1 TGCAGCGCCCGTAAGCGGCTTGAGGGGTTCACGACAGATACGCAGTATTTT CSARKRLEGFTTDTQYF
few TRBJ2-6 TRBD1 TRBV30 TGTGCCTGGAACCGGGACAGCTCCTCTGGGGCCAACGTCCTGACTTTC CAWNRDSSSGANVLTF
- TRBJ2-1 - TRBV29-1 TGCAAAACCGGCGGGACCTCGAATGAGCAGTTCTTC CKTGGTSNEQFF
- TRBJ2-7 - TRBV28 TGTGCCAGCAGTTTGTCAGGGGCCATCGTCTACGAGCAGTACTTC CASSLSGAIVYEQYF
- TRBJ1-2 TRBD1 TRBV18 TGTGCCAGCTCACCTGATACAGGGGCGTATGGCTACACCTTC CASSPDTGAYGYTF
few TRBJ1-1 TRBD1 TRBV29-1 TGCAGCGCCAACAGGGGAAACACTGAAGCTTTCTTT CSANRGNTEAFF
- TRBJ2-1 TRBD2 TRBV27 TGTGCCAGCAGTGTCAGACTAGCGGGAGTATCTTGGAATGAGCAGTTCTTC CASSVRLAGVSWNEQFF
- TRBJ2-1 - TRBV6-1 TGTGCCAGCATTCACACAACGGGGGAACTATTCTTC CASIHTTGELFF
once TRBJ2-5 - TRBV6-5 TGTGCCAGCCGGGAATCCGGAGTTGAGACCCAGTACTTC CASRESGVETQYF
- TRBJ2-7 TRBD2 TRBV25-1 TGTGCCAGCAGTGGGCGGGAGGGATCCTACGAGCAGTACTTC CASSGREGSYEQYF
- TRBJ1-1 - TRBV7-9 TGTGCCAGCAGCTTCGAACTGAGCACTGAAGCTTTCTTT CASSFELSTEAFF
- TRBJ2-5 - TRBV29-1 TGCAGCGTTGAGCGGGACCAAGAGACCCAGTACTTC CSVERDQETQYF
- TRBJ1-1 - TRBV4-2 TGTGCCAGCAGCCGAGAGTTTAACACTGAAGCTTTCTTT CASSREFNTEAFF
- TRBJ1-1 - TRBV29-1 TGCAGCGGCGCAAGCGGACAGACGTCGAACACTGAAGCTTTCTTT CSGASGQTSNTEAFF
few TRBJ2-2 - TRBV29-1 TGCGGAGGTCGGAACACCGGGGAGCTGTTTTTT CGGRNTGELFF
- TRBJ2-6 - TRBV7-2 TGTACCAGCAGCTTGGCCACCCGGCCTGGGGCCAACGTCCTGACTTTC CTSSLATRPGANVLTF
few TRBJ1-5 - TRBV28 TGTGCCAGTTTTATAGGTGGCAATCAGCCCCAGCATTTT CASFIGGNQPQHF
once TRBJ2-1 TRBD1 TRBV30 TGTGCCTGGAAGTCCGGGACAGGGTTCTACAATGAGCAGTTCTTC CAWKSGTGFYNEQFF
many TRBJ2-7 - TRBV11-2 TGTGCCAGCAGCCCTTGGAGGACCTACGAGCAGTACTTC CASSPWRTYEQYF
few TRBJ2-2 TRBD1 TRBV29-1 TGCAGCGCCAGAACAGGGGGAGGAGGAACCGGGGAGCTGTTTTTT CSARTGGGGTGELFF
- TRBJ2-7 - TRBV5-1 TGCGCCAGCAGCAAATCAACCTACGAGCAGTACTTC CASSKSTYEQYF
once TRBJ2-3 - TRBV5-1 TGCGCCAGCAGGGGAAGCCAGACAGATACGCAGTATTTT CASRGSQTDTQYF
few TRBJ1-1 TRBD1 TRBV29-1 TGCAGCGTTCAGCAAGACAGGGTAACAGTTGAAGCTTTCTTT CSVQQDRVTVEAFF
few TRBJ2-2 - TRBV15 TGTGCCACCAGCAGAGACGGCCTAGCCGCTGGAACCGGGGAGCTGTTTTTT CATSRDGLAAGTGELFF
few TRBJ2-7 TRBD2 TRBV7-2 TGTGCCAGCAGCTTAGGCAGGAGCGGGAGCGGAGAGCAGTACTTC CASSLGRSGSGEQYF
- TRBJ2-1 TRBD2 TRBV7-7 TGTGCCAGCAGCCGGGGGCAGAGGACTAGCGGGGATGAGCAGTTCTTC CASSRGQRTSGDEQFF
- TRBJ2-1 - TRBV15 TGTGCCACCAGCAGAGAGTATCGGGATTCCTACAATGAGCAGTTCTTC CATSREYRDSYNEQFF
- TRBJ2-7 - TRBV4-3 TGCGCCAGCAGCCAAGAAGCTCAGCTCTCCCGGCAGTACTTC CASSQEAQLSRQYF
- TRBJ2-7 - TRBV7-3 TGTGCCAGCAGCCCCAGCCGCGAGCAGTACTTC CASSPSREQYF
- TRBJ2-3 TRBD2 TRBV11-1 TGTGCCAGCAGCTCGACCACACTAGCGGCCTGGGATACGCAGTATTTT CASSSTTLAAWDTQYF
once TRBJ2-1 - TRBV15 TGTGCCACCAGCAGAGATCAAAACCCCTCGCACAATGAGCAGTTCTTC CATSRDQNPSHNEQFF
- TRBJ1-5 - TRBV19 TGTGCCAGTAGTGTTGACAGGCACCCCAATCAGCCCCAGCATTTT CASSVDRHPNQPQHF
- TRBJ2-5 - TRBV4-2 TGTGCCAGCAGTCAAAGTCTCCCTGGGACCACCCAGGGGACCCAGTACTTC CASSQSLPGTTQGTQYF